The source of this T cell receptor beta chain is a study of identical twins. Many counts were recorded for this clonotype. Template switching introduced a universal primer site, and the cDNA bore unique molecular identifiers. TCRdb used MiXCR to reprocess the 5' RACE reads, holding one entry per CDR3 protein. The sample holds around 650,000 distinct CDR3 sequences; about 7% are singletons and the top ten take about 1.5%. This same sample was also taken into another study, of yellow fever vaccine responses in identical twins.

Sequences were obtained from PBMCs. This receptor was taken from a young woman in good health.

The CDR3 DNA is TGTGCCAGCAGCGACACATCCCGGCTAGCGGCCTACAATGAGCAGTTCTTC. This codes for CASSDTSRLAAYNEQFF. The J gene is TRBJ2-1, the V gene TRBV5-6; 7 nucleotides align to TRBD2. Germline V gives CDR1 SGHDT, CDR2 YYEEEE. J lost 2 bases, V lost 4 bases, and 12 bases had no gene match. CDR3 size: 17 residues.